These T cell receptor beta chains were read from a single sample in a study of blood T cells in healthy people across ages. Each CDR3 protein is one row after TCRdb ran MiXCR on the 5' RACE reads. The sample contains roughly 1.6 million distinct CDR3 sequences, approximately 32% of which appear only once. The sequenced sample was blood. These receptors originate from a woman in her 30s in good health. Both conserved end residues are part of each CDR3. The D gene is left open where the match is weak. Clone size is shown for a subset of rows, as once, few, many or a class of expanded clone.

j_call v_call cdr3_length clone_size d_call cdr3_nt cdr3_aa
TRBJ1-1 TRBV5-1 15 . TRBD1 TGCGCCAGCAGCTTGGATCAGGGGGCAGGAGCTGAAGCTTTCTTT CASSLDQGAGAEAFF
TRBJ2-7 TRBV5-1 14 . . TGCGCCAGCAGCCCGGAGGACGGTGCCTACGAGCAGTACTTC CASSPEDGAYEQYF
TRBJ2-2 TRBV10-3 15 . . TGTGCCATCAGTAACTCAAGTAGTAACACCGGGGAGCTGTTTTTT CAISNSSSNTGELFF
TRBJ2-7 TRBV20-1 14 few . TGCAGTGCTAGAGTGCACCCCGGCCCACTCGAGCAGTACTTC CSARVHPGPLEQYF
TRBJ2-4 TRBV6-1 12 . . TGTACCAGCAGTGACTGGGCTTTAGGGCAGTACTTC CTSSDWALGQYF
TRBJ2-1 TRBV4-1 14 . . TGCGCCAGCAACGACTTACCTCGGAGTGGTGAGCAGTTCTTC CASNDLPRSGEQFF
TRBJ2-2 TRBV10-3 16 few . TGTGCCATCAGTGAGTCGTGGGGTTCGAACACCGGGGAGCTGTTTTTT CAISESWGSNTGELFF
TRBJ1-2 TRBV29-1 14 many . TGCAGCGTTGAAGATCTGGGCGGGAACTATGGCTACACCTTC CSVEDLGGNYGYTF
TRBJ1-2 TRBV29-1 11 few . TGCAGCGCCTTAACAGGGCCTGACTACACCTTC CSALTGPDYTF
TRBJ2-3 TRBV24-1 16 . . TGTGCCACCAGTGATTCCAGGCTAGCTGTTACAGATACGCAGTATTTT CATSDSRLAVTDTQYF
TRBJ2-2 TRBV29-1 11 . . TGCAGTGGGGGGCACACCGGGGAGCTGTTTTTT CSGGHTGELFF
TRBJ2-7 TRBV11-2 16 . TRBD1 TGTGCCAGCAGCTCCTATTTAGGGGGCTACTACTACGAGCAGTACTTC CASSSYLGGYYYEQYF
TRBJ1-2 TRBV20-1 18 . . TGCAGTGCTAGAGAGATTAGTCAGGGCATAACAACTAACTATGGCTACACCTTC CSAREISQGITTNYGYTF
TRBJ2-7 TRBV28 14 few TRBD2 TGTGCCAGCAGTTCCCCGGGACTAGACTACGAGCAGTACTTC CASSSPGLDYEQYF
TRBJ2-1 TRBV6-6 13 . . TGTGCCAGCAAAGGGGGAGCAGGCGATGAGCAGTTCTTC CASKGGAGDEQFF
TRBJ1-2 TRBV12-3/TRBV12-4 14 few . TGTGCCAGCAGCCAATTCACAAGAAACTATGGCTACACCTTC CASSQFTRNYGYTF
TRBJ2-7 TRBV28 19 few TRBD2 TGTGCCAGCAGTAATCCGGGTCGGAGGGCTAGCGGGTTCCTATACGAGCAGTACTTC CASSNPGRRASGFLYEQYF
TRBJ1-2 TRBV29-1 13 . TRBD1 TGCAGCGTTGGAGCGGACAGGGACTATGGCTACACCTTC CSVGADRDYGYTF
TRBJ2-1 TRBV7-9 16 few TRBD1 TGTGCCAGCAGCTCCCAGACAGGGGAGAAATACAATGAGCAGTTCTTC CASSSQTGEKYNEQFF
TRBJ2-5 TRBV3-1 16 few TRBD2 TGTGCCAGCAGCCCGGGACTAGCGGCCAACCAAGAGACCCAGTACTTC CASSPGLAANQETQYF
TRBJ2-3 TRBV5-1 17 . TRBD1 TGCGCCAGCAGCCAGGCAAGTGGGGACAGGGACACAGATACGCAGTATTTT CASSQASGDRDTDTQYF
TRBJ2-7 TRBV5-1 14 . . TGCGCCAGCAGCTTGCAAACCACGAGGGGCGAGCAGTACTTC CASSLQTTRGEQYF
TRBJ2-4 TRBV20-1 12 . . TGCAGTGCGAAGGGACCTGGCGGGATTCAGTACTTC CSAKGPGGIQYF
TRBJ2-7 TRBV28 17 . TRBD2 TGTGCCAGCAGTTTAGAAGGGCTAGCGGGCCTTTCCTACGAGCAGTACTTC CASSLEGLAGLSYEQYF
TRBJ2-3 TRBV5-6 16 . . TGTGCCAGCACCCTTCGAGGGGGGGGGTTATCAGATACGCAGTATTTT CASTLRGGGLSDTQYF
TRBJ2-1 TRBV4-1 17 . TRBD2 TGCGCCAGCAGCCCCCGGGTAGCGGGGGGGATTTTCAATGAGCAGTTCTTC CASSPRVAGGIFNEQFF
TRBJ2-5 TRBV20-1 14 few . TGCAGTGCTACGACCCTAGCAAGTCAAGAGACCCAGTACTTC CSATTLASQETQYF